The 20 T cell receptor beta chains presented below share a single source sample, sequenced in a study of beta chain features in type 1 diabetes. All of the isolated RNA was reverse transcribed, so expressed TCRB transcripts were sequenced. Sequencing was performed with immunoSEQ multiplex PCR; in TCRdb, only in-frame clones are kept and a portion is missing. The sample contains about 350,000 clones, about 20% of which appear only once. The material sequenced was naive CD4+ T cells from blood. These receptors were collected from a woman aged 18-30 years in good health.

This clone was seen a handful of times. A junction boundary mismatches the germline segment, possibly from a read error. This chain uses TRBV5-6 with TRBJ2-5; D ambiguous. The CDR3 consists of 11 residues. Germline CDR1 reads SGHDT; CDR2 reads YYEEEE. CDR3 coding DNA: TGTGCCAGCAGCTTGAATGCAGTCGAGGACTTC. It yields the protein CASSLNAVEDF.

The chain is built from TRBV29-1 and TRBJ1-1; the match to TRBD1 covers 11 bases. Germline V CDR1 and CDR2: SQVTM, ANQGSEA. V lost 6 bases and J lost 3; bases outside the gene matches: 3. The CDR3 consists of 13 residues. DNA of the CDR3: TGCAGCGTCGGGACAGGGGGTGACACTGAAGCTTTCTTT. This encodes CSVGTGGDTEAFF. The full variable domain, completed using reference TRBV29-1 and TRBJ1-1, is SAVISQKPSRDICQRGTSLTIQCQVDSQVTMMFWYRQQPGQSLTLIATANQGSEATYESGFVIDKFPISRPNLTFSTLTVSNMSPEDSSIYLCSVGTGGDTEAFFGQGTRLTVV.

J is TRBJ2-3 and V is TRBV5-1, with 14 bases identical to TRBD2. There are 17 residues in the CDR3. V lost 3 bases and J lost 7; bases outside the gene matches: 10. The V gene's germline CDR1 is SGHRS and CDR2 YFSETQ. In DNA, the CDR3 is TGCGCCAGCAGCTCCCGGACTAGCGGGAGGAGGTGGCATACGCAGTATTTT. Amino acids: CASSSRTSGRRWHTQYF. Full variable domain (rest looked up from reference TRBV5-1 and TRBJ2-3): KAGVTQTPRYLIKTRGQQVTLSCSPISGHRSVSWYQQTPGQGLQFLFEYFSETQRNKGNFPGRFSGRQFSNSRSEMNVSTLELGDSALYLCASSSRTSGRRWHTQYFGPGTRLTVL.

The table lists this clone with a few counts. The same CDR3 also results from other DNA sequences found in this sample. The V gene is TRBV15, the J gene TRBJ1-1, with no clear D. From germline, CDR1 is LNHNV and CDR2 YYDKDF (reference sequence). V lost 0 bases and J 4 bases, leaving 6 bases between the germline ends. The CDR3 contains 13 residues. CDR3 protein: CATSRDRGTEAFF. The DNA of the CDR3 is TGTGCCACCAGCAGAGATCGGGGCACTGAAGCTTTCTTT.

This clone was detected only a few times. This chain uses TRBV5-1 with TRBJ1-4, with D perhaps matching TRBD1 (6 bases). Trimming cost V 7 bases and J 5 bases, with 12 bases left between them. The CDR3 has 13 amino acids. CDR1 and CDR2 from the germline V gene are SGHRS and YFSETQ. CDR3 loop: CASSRQDNEKLFF. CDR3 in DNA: TGCGCCAGCTCCAGACAGGACAATGAAAAACTGTTTTTT.

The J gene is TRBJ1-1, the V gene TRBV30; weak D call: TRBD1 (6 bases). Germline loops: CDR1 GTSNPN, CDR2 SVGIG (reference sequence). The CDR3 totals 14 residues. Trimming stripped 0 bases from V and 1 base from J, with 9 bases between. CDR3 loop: CAWSVRQENTEAFF. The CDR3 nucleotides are TGTGCCTGGAGTGTACGACAGGAGAACACTGAAGCTTTCTTT. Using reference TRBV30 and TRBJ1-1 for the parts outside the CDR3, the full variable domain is SQTIHQWPATLVQPVGSPLSLECTVEGTSNPNLYWYRQAAGRGLQLLFYSVGIGQISSEVPQNLSASRPQDRQFILSSKKLLLSDSGFYLCAWSVRQENTEAFFGQGTRLTVV.

CDR3 amino acids: CASRPPGGVEQFF. DNA of the CDR3: TGCGCCAGCCGACCCCCGGGAGGGGTTGAGCAGTTCTTC. J is TRBJ2-1 and V is TRBV5-1; the match to TRBD2 covers 8 bases. This CDR3 has 13 residues. Germline V gene lookup returns CDR1 SGHRS and CDR2 YFSETQ. V shed 7 bases, J shed 9 bases, and the junction held 9 bases outside the gene matches.

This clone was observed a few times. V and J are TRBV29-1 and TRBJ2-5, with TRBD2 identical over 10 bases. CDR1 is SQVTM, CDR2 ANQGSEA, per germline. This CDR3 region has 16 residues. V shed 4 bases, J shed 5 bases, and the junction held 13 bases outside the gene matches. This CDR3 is CSVGVAGGPREETQYF. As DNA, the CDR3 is TGCAGCGTTGGGGTAGCGGGGGGTCCCCGGGAGGAGACCCAGTACTTC.

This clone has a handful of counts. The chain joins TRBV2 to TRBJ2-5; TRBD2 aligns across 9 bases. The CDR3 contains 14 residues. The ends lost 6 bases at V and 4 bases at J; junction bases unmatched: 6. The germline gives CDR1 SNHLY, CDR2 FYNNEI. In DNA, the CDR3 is TGTGCCAGCAGAAAGATAGCGGGAGCAGAGACCCAGTACTTC. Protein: CASRKIAGAETQYF.

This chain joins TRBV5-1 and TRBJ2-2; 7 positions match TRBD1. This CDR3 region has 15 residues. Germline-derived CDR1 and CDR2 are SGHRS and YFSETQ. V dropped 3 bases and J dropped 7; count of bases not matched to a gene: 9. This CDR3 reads CASSSRQGVGGELFF. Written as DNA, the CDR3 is TGCGCCAGCAGCTCGAGACAGGGAGTTGGCGGGGAGCTGTTTTTT.

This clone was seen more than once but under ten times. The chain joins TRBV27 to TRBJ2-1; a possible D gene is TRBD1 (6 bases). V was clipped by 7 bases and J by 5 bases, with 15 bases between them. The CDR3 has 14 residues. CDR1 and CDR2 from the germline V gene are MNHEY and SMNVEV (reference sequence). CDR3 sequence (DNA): TGTGCCAGCATCGACCGTGAGGGGGACAATGAGCAGTTCTTC. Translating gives CASIDREGDNEQFF.

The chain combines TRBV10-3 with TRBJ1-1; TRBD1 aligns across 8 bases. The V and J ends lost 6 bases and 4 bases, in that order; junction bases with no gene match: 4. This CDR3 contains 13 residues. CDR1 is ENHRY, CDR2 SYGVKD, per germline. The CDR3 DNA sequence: TGTGCCATCAGGGACAGGGCGGGCACTGAAGCTTTCTTT. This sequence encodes CAIRDRAGTEAFF.

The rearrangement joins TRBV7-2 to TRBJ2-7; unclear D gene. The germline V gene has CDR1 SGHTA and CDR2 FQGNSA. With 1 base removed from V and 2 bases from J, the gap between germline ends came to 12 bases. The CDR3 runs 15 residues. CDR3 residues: CASSLVSVSPYEQYF. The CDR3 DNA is TGTGCCAGCAGCTTAGTATCTGTGTCCCCCTACGAGCAGTACTTC.

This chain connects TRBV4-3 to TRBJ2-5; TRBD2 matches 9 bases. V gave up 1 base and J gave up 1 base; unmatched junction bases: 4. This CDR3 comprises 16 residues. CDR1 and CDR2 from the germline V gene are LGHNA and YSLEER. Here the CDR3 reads CASSQVGGGAQETQYF. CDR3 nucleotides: TGCGCCAGCAGCCAAGTAGGCGGGGGGGCCCAAGAGACCCAGTACTTC.

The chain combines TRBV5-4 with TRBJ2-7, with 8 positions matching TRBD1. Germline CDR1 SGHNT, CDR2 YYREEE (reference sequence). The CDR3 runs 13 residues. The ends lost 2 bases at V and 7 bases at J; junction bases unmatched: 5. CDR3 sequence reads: CASSLGTGWEQYF. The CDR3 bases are TGTGCCAGCAGCTTAGGGACAGGTTGGGAGCAGTACTTC.

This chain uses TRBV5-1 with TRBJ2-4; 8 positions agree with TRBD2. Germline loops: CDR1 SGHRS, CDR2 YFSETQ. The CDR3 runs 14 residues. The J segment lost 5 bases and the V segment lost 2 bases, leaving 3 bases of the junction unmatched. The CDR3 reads CASSLSGGENIQYF. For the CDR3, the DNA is TGCGCCAGCAGCTTAAGCGGGGGCGAAAACATTCAGTACTTC.

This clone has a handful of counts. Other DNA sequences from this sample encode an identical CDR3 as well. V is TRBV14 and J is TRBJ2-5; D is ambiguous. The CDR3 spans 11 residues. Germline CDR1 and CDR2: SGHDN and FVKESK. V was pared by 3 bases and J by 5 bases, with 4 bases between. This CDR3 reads CASSHGETQYF. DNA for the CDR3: TGTGCCAGCAGCCACGGGGAGACCCAGTACTTC.

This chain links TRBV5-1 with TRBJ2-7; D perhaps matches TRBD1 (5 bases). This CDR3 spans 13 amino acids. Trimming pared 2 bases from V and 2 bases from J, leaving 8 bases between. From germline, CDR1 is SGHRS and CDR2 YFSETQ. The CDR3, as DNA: TGCGCCAGCAGCTTTGCAGGGACCTACGAGCAGTACTTC. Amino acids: CASSFAGTYEQYF. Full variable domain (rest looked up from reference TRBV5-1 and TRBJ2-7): KAGVTQTPRYLIKTRGQQVTLSCSPISGHRSVSWYQQTPGQGLQFLFEYFSETQRNKGNFPGRFSGRQFSNSRSEMNVSTLELGDSALYLCASSFAGTYEQYFGPGTRLTVT.

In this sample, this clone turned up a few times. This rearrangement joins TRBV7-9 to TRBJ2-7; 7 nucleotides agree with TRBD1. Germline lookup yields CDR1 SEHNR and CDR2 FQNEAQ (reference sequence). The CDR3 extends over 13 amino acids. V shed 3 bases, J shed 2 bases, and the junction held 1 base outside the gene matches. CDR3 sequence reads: CASSFRGTYEQYF. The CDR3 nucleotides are TGTGCCAGCAGCTTCAGGGGGACCTACGAGCAGTACTTC.

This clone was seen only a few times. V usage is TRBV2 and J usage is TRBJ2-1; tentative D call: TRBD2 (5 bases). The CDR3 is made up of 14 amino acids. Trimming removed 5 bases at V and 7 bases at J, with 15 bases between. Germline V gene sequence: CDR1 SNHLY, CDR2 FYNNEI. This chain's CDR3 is CASSPDSLTNEQFF. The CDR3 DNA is TGTGCCAGCAGTCCGGACTCTCTAACGAATGAGCAGTTCTTC.